Described below is a single T cell receptor (beta chain) sequence and its context. Its target is not known. These data originate in a study of human thymus T cells. Findings and limits, study-wide: Related research examined unrelated individuals and reported that their thymic repertoires overlapped highly. In thymic and blood repertoires alike, V and J usage looked biased.

The junction had 12 bases not matched to a gene; V was cut back by 6 bases and J by 7 bases. Germline lookup yields CDR1 ENHRY and CDR2 SYGVKD. The CDR3 has 17 amino acids. Thymus tissue for the work was resected from patients undergoing corrective heart surgery. Infants served as donors; they were healthy and Finnish and were having corrective surgery for congenital heart defects. Using immunoSEQ multiplex PCR, the repertoire was profiled, and TCRdb retains in-frame clones only, with some absent. The repertoire holds under 150,000 clones, with more than 90% as singletons. The sequencing sample was made of thymus tissue. The source is a boy younger than two with a congenital heart defect but otherwise immunologically healthy. The chain carries TRBV10-3 and TRBJ2-1, with 13 positions matching TRBD2. CDR3 loop: CAISQTPGLAGENEQFF. The CDR3 DNA is TGTGCCATCAGCCAGACTCCCGGACTAGCGGGGGAGAATGAGCAGTTCTTC.